The 3 T cell receptor beta chains presented below share a single source sample, sequenced in a study of CD4 T cells in relation to SARS-CoV-2 and coronaviruses. The data were produced by immunoSEQ multiplex PCR, yet TCRdb's version contains in-frame clones alone and is incomplete. The sample includes about 59,000 clones, roughly 89% of them seen just once. The unexposed donors gave CD4+ T cells in 2011-2018, prior to COVID-19. Material for sequencing was memory CD4+ T cells from PBMCs. These receptor sequences come from a human donor in good health.

This chain connects TRBV7-3 to TRBJ2-1, with 10 bases aligning to TRBD2. V lost 5 bases and J lost 1; bases outside the gene matches: 5. This CDR3 comprises 16 residues. Germline CDR1 and CDR2: SGHTA and FQGTGA. For the CDR3, the DNA is TGTGCCAGCAGCCCCTTTAGCGGGAGGTCCTACAATGAGCAGTTCTTC. Translating it yields CASSPFSGRSYNEQFF.

The V and J genes are TRBV5-1 and TRBJ1-2; 12 positions agree with TRBD1. This CDR3 contains 16 residues. V shed 7 bases and J 8 bases; nucleotides not matched to a gene: 15. Germline loops: CDR1 SGHRS, CDR2 YFSETQ. CDR3 loop: CASLPGTGGRAGGYTF. DNA of the CDR3: TGCGCCAGCCTACCCGGGACAGGGGGCCGAGCGGGCGGCTACACCTTC.

The chain links TRBV2 to TRBJ2-7, with 7 positions matching TRBD1. The length of the CDR3 is 13 residues. CDR1 and CDR2 (germline): SNHLY, FYNNEI. V was clipped by 7 bases and J by 6 bases; unmatched bases: 9. Written as DNA, the CDR3 is TGTGCCAGCACTGGTCAGGGGGTCGGCGAGCAGTACTTC. This sequence encodes CASTGQGVGEQYF.